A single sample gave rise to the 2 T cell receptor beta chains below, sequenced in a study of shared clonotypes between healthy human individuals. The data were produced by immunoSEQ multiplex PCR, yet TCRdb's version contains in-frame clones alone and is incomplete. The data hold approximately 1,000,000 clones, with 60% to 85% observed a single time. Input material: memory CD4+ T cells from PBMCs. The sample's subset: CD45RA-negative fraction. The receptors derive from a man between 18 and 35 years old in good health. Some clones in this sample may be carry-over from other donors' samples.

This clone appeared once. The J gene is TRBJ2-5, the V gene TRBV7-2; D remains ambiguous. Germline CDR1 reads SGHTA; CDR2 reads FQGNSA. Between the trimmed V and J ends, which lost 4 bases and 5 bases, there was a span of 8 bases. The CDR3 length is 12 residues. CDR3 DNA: TGTGCCAGCAGCTCCCCCGGGGAGACCCAGTACTTC. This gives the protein CASSSPGETQYF.

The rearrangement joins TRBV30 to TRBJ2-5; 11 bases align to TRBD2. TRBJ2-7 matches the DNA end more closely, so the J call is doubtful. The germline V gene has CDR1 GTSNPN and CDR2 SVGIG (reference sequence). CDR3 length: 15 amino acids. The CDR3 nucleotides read TGTGCCTGGAAAGCACTAGCGGGAGTACCCCACGAGCAGTACTTC. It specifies CAWKALAGVPHEQYF.